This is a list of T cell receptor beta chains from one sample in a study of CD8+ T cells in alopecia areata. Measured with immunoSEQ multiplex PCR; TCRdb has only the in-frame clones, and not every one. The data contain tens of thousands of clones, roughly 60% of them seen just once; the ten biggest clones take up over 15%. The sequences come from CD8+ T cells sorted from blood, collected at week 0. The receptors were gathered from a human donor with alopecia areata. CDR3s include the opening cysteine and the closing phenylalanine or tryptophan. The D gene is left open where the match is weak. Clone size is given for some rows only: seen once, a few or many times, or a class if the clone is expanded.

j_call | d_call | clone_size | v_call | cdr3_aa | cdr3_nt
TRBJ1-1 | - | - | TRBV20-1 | CSGQQGTEAFF | TGCAGTGGCCAACAGGGCACTGAAGCTTTCTTT
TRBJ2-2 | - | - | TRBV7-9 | CASSLAPTADTGELFF | TGTGCCAGCAGCTTAGCGCCGACCGCCGACACCGGGGAGCTGTTTTTT
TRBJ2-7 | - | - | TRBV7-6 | CASSLEQDGGEEQYF | TGTGCCAGCAGCTTAGAACAGGACGGGGGTGAAGAGCAGTACTTC
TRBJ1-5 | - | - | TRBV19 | CASNPTGYSNQPQHF | TGTGCCAGTAACCCCACGGGATATAGCAATCAGCCCCAGCATTTT
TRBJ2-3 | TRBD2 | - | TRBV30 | CAWARTSGSTDTQYF | TGTGCCTGGGCTAGGACTAGCGGAAGCACAGATACGCAGTATTTT
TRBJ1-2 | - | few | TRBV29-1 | CSVEVKGPPIF | TGCAGCGTTGAAGTCAAGGGACCTCCTATCTTC
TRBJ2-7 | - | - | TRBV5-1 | CASSHGTPGGYEQYF | TGCGCCAGCAGCCACGGGACACCGGGAGGCTACGAGCAGTACTTC
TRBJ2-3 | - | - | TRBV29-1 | CSVGDTDTQYF | TGCAGCGTTGGGGACACAGATACGCAGTATTTT
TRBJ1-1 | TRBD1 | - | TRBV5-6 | CASSLGGGPEAFF | TGTGCCAGCAGCTTGGGAGGGGGCCCTGAAGCTTTCTTT
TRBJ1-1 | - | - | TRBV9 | CASSGEGNTEAFF | TGTGCCAGCAGCGGGGAGGGGAACACTGAAGCTTTCTTT
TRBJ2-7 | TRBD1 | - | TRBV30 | CAWRTGFDEQYF | TGTGCCTGGAGGACAGGGTTTGACGAGCAGTACTTC
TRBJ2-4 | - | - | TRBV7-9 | CASSRGGLAKNIQYF | TGTGCCAGCAGCCGGGGAGGTTTAGCCAAAAACATTCAGTACTTC
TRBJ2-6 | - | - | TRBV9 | CASSGTGANVLTF | TGTGCCAGCAGCGGAACTGGGGCCAACGTCCTGACTTTC
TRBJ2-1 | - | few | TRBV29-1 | CSVEKQGDNEQFF | TGCAGCGTTGAAAAACAGGGTGACAATGAGCAGTTCTTC
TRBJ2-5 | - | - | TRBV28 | CASSLVQGTETQYF | TGTGCCAGCAGTTTAGTCCAGGGGACAGAGACCCAGTACTTC
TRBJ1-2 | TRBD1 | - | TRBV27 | CASSPEDRGNYGYTF | TGTGCCAGCAGTCCGGAGGACAGGGGTAACTATGGCTACACCTTC
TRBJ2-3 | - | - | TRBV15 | CATSREVLYTDTQYF | TGTGCCACCAGCAGAGAGGTGTTATACACAGATACGCAGTATTTT
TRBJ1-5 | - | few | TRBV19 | CASSIGFAGNQPQHF | TGTGCCAGTAGTATAGGGTTTGCAGGCAATCAGCCCCAGCATTTT
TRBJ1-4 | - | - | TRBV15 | CATSRDFEGNEKLFF | TGTGCCACCAGCAGAGATTTCGAAGGGAATGAAAAACTGTTTTTT
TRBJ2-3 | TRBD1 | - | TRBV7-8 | CASSLRARGMADTQYF | TGTGCCAGCAGCTTACGGGCCAGGGGGATGGCAGATACGCAGTATTTT
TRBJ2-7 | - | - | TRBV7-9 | CASSPINAYEQYF | TGTGCCAGCAGCCCGATAAATGCCTACGAGCAGTACTTC
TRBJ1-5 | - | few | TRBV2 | CASREGVSDQPQHF | TGTGCCAGCAGGGAGGGGGTTTCCGATCAGCCCCAGCATTTT
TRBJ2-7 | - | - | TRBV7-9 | CASSLESGRPSYEQYF | TGTGCCAGCAGCTTAGAAAGCGGGCGGCCCTCCTACGAGCAGTACTTC
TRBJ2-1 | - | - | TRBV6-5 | CASSQLVGEQFF | TGTGCCAGCAGTCAACTAGTTGGTGAGCAGTTCTTC
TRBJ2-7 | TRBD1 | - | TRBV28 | CASSFSPGQSSYEQYF | TGTGCCAGCAGTTTCTCCCCGGGACAGAGCTCCTACGAGCAGTACTTC
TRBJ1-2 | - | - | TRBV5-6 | CASSSDWRPGYTF | TGTGCCAGCAGCTCCGATTGGCGCCCGGGCTACACCTTC
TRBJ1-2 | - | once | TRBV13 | CASSAKGGGYGYTF | TGTGCCAGCAGCGCTAAGGGCGGAGGATATGGCTACACCTTC
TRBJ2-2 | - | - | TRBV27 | CASGPGVPGELFF | TGTGCCAGCGGTCCAGGGGTGCCCGGGGAGCTGTTTTTT
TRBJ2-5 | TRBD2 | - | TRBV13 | CASSDASGGLPETQYF | TGTGCCAGCAGCGATGCTAGCGGGGGGCTCCCAGAGACCCAGTACTTC
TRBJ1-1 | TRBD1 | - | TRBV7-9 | CASSSPGQPNEAFF | TGTGCCAGCAGCTCACCGGGACAGCCAAATGAAGCTTTCTTT
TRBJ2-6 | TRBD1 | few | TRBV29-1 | CSVEGTGPGANVLTF | TGCAGCGTTGAGGGGACAGGGCCAGGGGCCAACGTCCTGACTTTC
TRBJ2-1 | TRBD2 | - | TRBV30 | CAWSVQLAGDNEQFF | TGTGCCTGGAGTGTACAGCTAGCGGGAGACAATGAGCAGTTCTTC
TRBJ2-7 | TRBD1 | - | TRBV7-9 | CASSLTGTGDTYEQYF | TGTGCCAGCAGCCTCACCGGGACAGGGGATACGTACGAGCAGTACTTC
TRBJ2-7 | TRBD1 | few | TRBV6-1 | CASSEALGQSYEQYF | TGTGCCAGCAGTGAAGCGCTGGGACAGTCGTACGAGCAGTACTTC
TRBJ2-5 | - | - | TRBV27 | CASSSRRDNQETQYF | TGTGCCAGCAGTTCGAGACGGGACAACCAAGAGACCCAGTACTTC
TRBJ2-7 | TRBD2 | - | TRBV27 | CASSWTSGNYEQYF | TGTGCCAGCAGTTGGACTAGCGGGAACTACGAGCAGTACTTC
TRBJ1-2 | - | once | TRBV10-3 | CAISAGGDGYTF | TGTGCCATCAGTGCTGGGGGGGATGGCTACACCTTC
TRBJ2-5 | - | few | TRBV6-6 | CASSYGPGGRETQYF | TGTGCCAGCAGTTACGGTCCTGGGGGCCGGGAGACCCAGTACTTC
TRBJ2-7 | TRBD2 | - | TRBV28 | CASSLGLTGQYF | TGTGCCAGCAGTTTGGGACTAACGGGGCAGTACTTC
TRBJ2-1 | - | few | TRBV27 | CASMMSGYNEQFF | TGTGCCAGCATGATGTCGGGGTACAATGAGCAGTTCTTC